This T cell receptor beta chain was obtained from a study of blood T cell repertoires in COVID-19. Whole-study context: Sample material is recorded as cDNA or gDNA derived from T cells, B-cell-depleted T cells, or PBMCs.

As handled by the study authors: For nucleated cells, counts were estimated from reference gene primer amplification. Sequenced by immunoSEQ multiplex PCR; TCRdb stores in-frame clones only, minus some. V and J calls and clone size follow that table, whereas D and trimming were derived from the DNA. The data hold 100,000 to 150,000 clones, with approximately 74% observed a single time. Germline V lookup: CDR1 LGHNA, CDR2 YSLEER. The CDR3 loop spans 18 amino acids. Trimming shortened V by 0 bases and J by 4 bases, and 21 bases separated the two germline ends. The sequence came from a man older than 75 with COVID-19, enrolled during active disease. The sample comprised peripheral blood. This chain uses TRBV4-3 with TRBJ1-1; a weak D match, TRBD1 (5 bases). CDR3 sequence: CASSQDVLASRVSTEAFF. The CDR3 DNA follows: TGCGCCAGCAGCCAAGATGTTTTGGCGAGCAGGGTGAGCACTGAAGCTTTCTTT.